This passage covers 30 T cell receptor beta chains from one sample sequenced in a study of blood T cell repertoires in COVID-19. Data came from immunoSEQ multiplex PCR; TCRdb stores just in-frame clones and leaves some out. The table has roughly 30,000 clones, roughly 80% seen once. Sequencing was carried out using peripheral blood. These receptors were taken from a woman aged 55-69 years with acute or convalescent COVID-19.

The CDR3 region is CASSLDGDSYGYTF. The CDR3 DNA sequence: TGTGCCAGCAGCTTGGATGGGGACAGCTATGGCTACACCTTC. The gene calls are TRBV5-4 and TRBJ1-2, with 7 nucleotides matching TRBD1. V trimming: 0 bases; J trimming: 4 bases; junction bases outside the gene matches: 3. The length of the CDR3 is 14 residues. The germline V gene has CDR1 SGHNT and CDR2 YYREEE (reference sequence).

The V and J genes are TRBV19 and TRBJ2-5; D is possibly TRBD1 (5 bases). From germline, CDR1 is LNHDA and CDR2 SQIVND (reference sequence). This CDR3 has 13 amino acids. Trimming removed 3 bases from V and 2 bases from J, with 7 bases in between. The CDR3 bases are TGTGCCAGTAGTATCAACAGGCAAGAGACCCAGTACTTC. Translated: CASSINRQETQYF.

The chain recombines TRBV6-6 with TRBJ1-2; 7 bases match TRBD1. CDR3 size: 13 residues. In germline, CDR1 is MNHNY, CDR2 SVGAGI (reference sequence). V was pared by 7 bases and J by 14 bases, with 16 bases of the junction left unmatched. The CDR3 nucleotides read TGTGCCAGCACCCTCATGGGGGGACAGAATGTGACCTTC. Amino acids: CASTLMGGQNVTF.

About this clone: A much larger clone is a single base away; this may be a read error. The chain recombines TRBV29-1 with TRBJ1-2, with TRBD1 matching 8 bases. From germline, CDR1 is SQVTM and CDR2 ANQGSEA. The CDR3 sequence is 14 residues long. Losses at the gene ends were 6 bases for V and 10 bases for J; bases not matched to a gene: 16. The CDR3 nucleotides read TGCAGCGTGGATAGGACAGGGTCACGCGATGACTACACCTTC. Residues: CSVDRTGSRDDYTF.

The chain links TRBV5-8 to TRBJ1-5; 10 positions agree with TRBD1. CDR3 length: 16 residues. Germline-derived CDR1 and CDR2 are SGHTS and YDEGEE. Trimming cost V 5 bases and J 1 base; bases outside gene matches: 6. Written as DNA, the CDR3 is TGTGCCAGCAGTCGGACAGGGGGACGAAGCAATCAGCCCCAGCATTTT. Translating gives CASSRTGGRSNQPQHF.

This clone was picked up one time. The chain couples TRBV6-6 to TRBJ2-7; perhaps TRBD1 as D (6 bases). Germline CDR1 reads MNHNY; CDR2 reads SVGAGI (reference sequence). CDR3 length equals 14 residues. V lost 1 base, J lost 6 bases, and 13 bases lay in between. The CDR3, as DNA: TGTGCCAGCAGTTACTGGGGGCCTCGGGGCGAGCAGTACTTC. Residues: CASSYWGPRGEQYF.

The chain links TRBV7-3 to TRBJ1-1; 7 positions agree with TRBD1. This CDR3 comprises 12 residues. Germline V lookup: CDR1 SGHTA, CDR2 FQGTGA. The V gene end was trimmed by 8 bases and the J gene end by 2 bases; junction bases not matched to a gene: 2. In nucleotides, the CDR3 is TGTGCCAGCGGGACAGCTAACACTGAAGCTTTCTTT. The encoded protein is CASGTANTEAFF.

The J gene is TRBJ2-3, the V gene TRBV5-6; 11 positions match TRBD2. The V gene's germline CDR1 is SGHDT and CDR2 YYEEEE. Trimming removed 4 bases from V and 1 base from J; junction bases left unmatched: 2. The CDR3 runs to 15 residues. The CDR3 DNA reads as TGTGCCAGCAGCCAGACTAGCGGGGGCACAGATACGCAGTATTTT. Protein sequence: CASSQTSGGTDTQYF.

This clone was counted between two and nine times. The chain combines TRBV5-1 with TRBJ1-6, with 7 bases identical to TRBD1. Trimming at V came to 6 bases and at J to 6 bases, leaving 9 bases not matched to a gene. CDR3 size: 15 residues. Germline-derived CDR1 and CDR2 are SGHRS and YFSETQ. CDR3 in DNA: TGCGCCAGCACAGACAGGGAACGCAGTAATTCACCCCTCCACTTT. This translates into CASTDRERSNSPLHF. Using reference TRBV5-1 and TRBJ1-6 for the parts outside the CDR3, the full variable domain is KAGVTQTPRYLIKTRGQQVTLSCSPISGHRSVSWYQQTPGQGLQFLFEYFSETQRNKGNFPGRFSGRQFSNSRSEMNVSTLELGDSALYLCASTDRERSNSPLHFGNGTRLTVT.

The chain links TRBV6-6 to TRBJ2-1; 10 nucleotides line up with TRBD2. This CDR3 has 15 residues. Trimming at V came to 2 bases and at J to 7 bases, leaving 5 bases not matched to a gene. Germline V CDR1 and CDR2: MNHNY, SVGAGI (reference sequence). The CDR3: CASSYPGTSANEQFF. The CDR3 bases are TGTGCCAGCAGTTACCCCGGGACTAGCGCTAATGAGCAGTTCTTC.

In DNA, the CDR3 is TGTGCCAGCACCCGACAGGGGTATTCACCCCTCCACTTT. Amino acids: CASTRQGYSPLHF. V is TRBV28 and J is TRBJ1-6; 8 bases align to TRBD1. Germline V gene sequence: CDR1 MDHEN, CDR2 SYDVKM. Trimming removed 7 bases from V and 8 bases from J; junction bases left unmatched: 4. This CDR3 is built from 13 residues.

The chain uses TRBV6-5 and TRBJ1-2, with TRBD1 identical over 7 bases. CDR1 is MNHEY and CDR2 is SVGAGI in the germline V gene. This CDR3 has 14 residues. Unmatched junction bases numbered 8, after V lost 6 bases and J lost 4 bases. CDR3 amino acids: CASRATGFSYGYTF. In nucleotides, the CDR3 is TGTGCCAGCAGGGCGACAGGGTTTAGCTATGGCTACACCTTC.

This chain connects TRBV11-2 to TRBJ2-1, with 9 bases that match TRBD1. The CDR3 extends over 15 amino acids. The V gene end was trimmed by 5 bases and the J gene end by 7 bases; junction bases not matched to a gene: 9. Germline V gene lookup returns CDR1 SGHAT and CDR2 FQNNGV. The CDR3 DNA reads as TGTGCCAGCAGCCGACTTGGACAGGGGCTAAATGAGCAGTTCTTC. Protein product: CASSRLGQGLNEQFF. Combining the CDR3 with reference TRBV11-2 and TRBJ2-1 gives the whole variable domain EAGVAQSPRYKIIEKRQSVAFWCNPISGHATLYWYQQILGQGPKLLIQFQNNGVVDDSQLPKDRFSAERLKGVDSTLKIQPAKLEDSAVYLCASSRLGQGLNEQFFGPGTRLTVL.

The chain couples TRBV7-6 to TRBJ1-2; D perhaps matches TRBD1 (5 bases). Per germline, CDR1 SGHVS and CDR2 FNYEAQ. Between the trimmed V and J ends, which lost 5 bases and 1 base, there was a span of 20 bases. The length of the CDR3 is 17 residues. The CDR3 reads CASSPRDRSLLNYGYTF. CDR3 nucleotides: TGTGCCAGCAGCCCCCGAGACAGATCGCTTCTTAACTATGGCTACACCTTC.

The chain uses TRBV7-9 and TRBJ1-2, with a possible D match to TRBD1 (5 bases). There are 16 residues in the CDR3. V lost 3 bases and J 8 bases, leaving 22 bases between the germline ends. CDR1 is SEHNR and CDR2 is FQNEAQ in the germline V gene (reference sequence). This CDR3 is CASSLHQRRQGGGYTF. CDR3 coding DNA: TGTGCCAGCAGCTTGCACCAACGGAGGCAGGGAGGGGGCTACACCTTC.

The gene calls are TRBV5-1 and TRBJ1-1; 8 bases match TRBD1. J was trimmed by 3 bases and V by 2 bases; bases with no gene match: 3. The CDR3 runs 14 residues. Germline V lookup: CDR1 SGHRS, CDR2 YFSETQ. CDR3 in amino acids: CASSFGQGYTEAFF. CDR3 DNA: TGCGCCAGCAGCTTCGGACAGGGTTACACTGAAGCTTTCTTT. Based on the CDR3 plus reference TRBV5-1 and TRBJ1-1, the full variable domain is KAGVTQTPRYLIKTRGQQVTLSCSPISGHRSVSWYQQTPGQGLQFLFEYFSETQRNKGNFPGRFSGRQFSNSRSEMNVSTLELGDSALYLCASSFGQGYTEAFFGQGTRLTVV.

On this clone: A junction boundary mismatches the germline segment, possibly from a read error. The genes are TRBV3-1 (or the pseudogene TRBV3-2) and TRBJ1-1; no clear D. The germline V gene encodes CDR1 LGHDT and CDR2 YNNKEL (reference sequence). The CDR3 is 12 residues long. CDR3 sequence: CASSQGTPPRDF. The CDR3, as DNA: TGTGCCAGCAGCCAAGGGACTCCTCCCCGGGATTTT.

This chain connects TRBV5-1 to TRBJ1-2, with D possibly being TRBD1 (6 bases). The germline V gene has CDR1 SGHRS and CDR2 YFSETQ. CDR3 size: 13 residues. Trimming removed 0 bases at V and 7 bases at J, with 10 bases between. The CDR3 DNA reads TGCGCCAGCAGCTTGGAAGGGGGAGCTGGCTACACCTTC. Protein: CASSLEGGAGYTF.

The chain joins TRBV6-6 to TRBJ2-1; D is possibly TRBD2 (6 bases). Trimming took off 2 bases at V and 7 bases at J, with 15 bases between the two ends. CDR1 is MNHNY, CDR2 SVGAGI, per germline (reference sequence). The CDR3 has 15 amino acids. CDR3 loop: CASSYGAGWINEQFF. The CDR3 DNA reads as TGTGCCAGCAGTTACGGGGCGGGGTGGATAAATGAGCAGTTCTTC.

This chain joins TRBV28 and TRBJ2-5; a weak D match, TRBD2 (6 bases). CDR3 length: 13 residues. Per germline, CDR1 MDHEN and CDR2 SYDVKM. V was cut by 5 bases and J by 5 bases, with 12 bases left in between. The CDR3 region is CASSGGRLETQYF. DNA of the CDR3: TGTGCCAGCAGTGGGGGGAGGTTGGAGACCCAGTACTTC.

The rearrangement joins TRBV27 to TRBJ2-7; 10 bases are shared with TRBD1. Germline values: CDR1 MNHEY, CDR2 SMNVEV (reference sequence). CDR3 length: 13 amino acids. V was pared by 6 bases and J by 7 bases, with 6 bases of the junction left unmatched. DNA of the CDR3: TGTGCCAGCAGCAGACAGGGGGCGGGAGAGCAGTACTTC. It is translated as CASSRQGAGEQYF.

Only one count was recorded for this clone. Written as DNA, the CDR3 is TGTGCCTGGAGTGCCCCGACAGGGGGCGGGAAGACCCAGTACTTC. It codes for CAWSAPTGGGKTQYF. The rearrangement uses TRBV30 and TRBJ2-5, with 10 nucleotides matching TRBD1. From germline, CDR1 is GTSNPN and CDR2 SVGIG (reference sequence). There are 15 residues in the CDR3. The V and J ends lost 1 base and 6 bases, in that order; junction bases with no gene match: 8.

Only one count was recorded for this clone. The chain is built from TRBV11-2 and TRBJ1-2; D uncertain. Per germline, CDR1 SGHAT and CDR2 FQNNGV. V was pared by 1 base and J by 4 bases, with 13 bases between. The CDR3 is made up of 15 amino acids. Written as DNA, the CDR3 is TGTGCCAGCAGCTTAGGGGCAGGTATACCCTATGGCTACACCTTC. Its protein is CASSLGAGIPYGYTF.

CDR3 loop: CASSGGLGHRQETQYF. The CDR3 bases are TGTGCCAGTAGTGGGGGACTAGGGCACCGCCAAGAGACCCAGTACTTC. V and J are TRBV19 and TRBJ2-5; 8 bases are shared with TRBD2. The CDR3 length is 16 residues. V gave up 5 bases and J gave up 1 base; unmatched junction bases: 9. Germline values: CDR1 LNHDA, CDR2 SQIVND (reference sequence).

The chain carries TRBV28 and TRBJ1-5; 8 bases agree with TRBD1. This CDR3 is built from 13 residues. V shed 6 bases and J 7 bases; nucleotides not matched to a gene: 5. Germline V CDR1 and CDR2: MDHEN, SYDVKM. The CDR3 is CASRHRGWQPQHF. The CDR3 nucleotides read TGTGCCAGCAGACACAGGGGGTGGCAGCCCCAGCATTTT.

The chain joins TRBV5-6 to TRBJ2-5; D remains ambiguous. Germline V gene data show CDR1 as SGHDT and CDR2 as YYEEEE. There are 14 residues in the CDR3. The V gene lost 0 bases and the J gene lost 0 bases, with 6 bases spanning the gap. CDR3 region: CASSLVAYQETQYF. CDR3 nucleotides: TGTGCCAGCAGCTTGGTCGCGTACCAAGAGACCCAGTACTTC.

The chain joins TRBV5-8 to TRBJ1-5; 8 bases line up with TRBD1. Per germline, CDR1 SGHTS and CDR2 YDEGEE. After removal of 4 bases from V and 4 bases from J, the junction contained 4 bases not matched to a gene. The CDR3 is 14 residues long. The CDR3 loop is CASSHRTGNQPQHF. Here the CDR3 DNA reads TGTGCCAGCAGCCACAGGACAGGGAATCAGCCCCAGCATTTT.

The rearrangement links TRBV12-3 or TRBV12-4 to TRBJ1-5, with no clear D. The CDR3 loop spans 13 amino acids. Trimming removed 1 base at V and 6 bases at J, with 7 bases between. The DNA of the CDR3 is TGTGCCAGCAGTTTAGGCGTCGGTCAGCCCCAGCATTTT. Translating it yields CASSLGVGQPQHF.

This chain joins TRBV6-1 and TRBJ1-1; D is uncertain. Trimming removed 0 bases at V and 3 bases at J, with 11 bases between. Germline V gives CDR1 MNHNS, CDR2 SASEGT. The CDR3 contains 15 residues. This chain's CDR3 is CASSEADRSYTEAFF. The CDR3 bases are TGTGCCAGCAGTGAAGCAGATCGGAGTTACACTGAAGCTTTCTTT.

This clone came up once. The chain carries TRBV24-1 and TRBJ1-1, with 7 positions matching TRBD1. Trimming removed 4 bases from V and 10 bases from J; junction bases left unmatched: 11. The CDR3 loop spans 14 amino acids. Germline V gene lookup returns CDR1 KGHDR and CDR2 SFDVKD. In DNA, the CDR3 is TGTGCCACCAGTGAATCAACCAGGGACAGCGGAGCTTTCTTT. This sequence encodes CATSESTRDSGAFF.